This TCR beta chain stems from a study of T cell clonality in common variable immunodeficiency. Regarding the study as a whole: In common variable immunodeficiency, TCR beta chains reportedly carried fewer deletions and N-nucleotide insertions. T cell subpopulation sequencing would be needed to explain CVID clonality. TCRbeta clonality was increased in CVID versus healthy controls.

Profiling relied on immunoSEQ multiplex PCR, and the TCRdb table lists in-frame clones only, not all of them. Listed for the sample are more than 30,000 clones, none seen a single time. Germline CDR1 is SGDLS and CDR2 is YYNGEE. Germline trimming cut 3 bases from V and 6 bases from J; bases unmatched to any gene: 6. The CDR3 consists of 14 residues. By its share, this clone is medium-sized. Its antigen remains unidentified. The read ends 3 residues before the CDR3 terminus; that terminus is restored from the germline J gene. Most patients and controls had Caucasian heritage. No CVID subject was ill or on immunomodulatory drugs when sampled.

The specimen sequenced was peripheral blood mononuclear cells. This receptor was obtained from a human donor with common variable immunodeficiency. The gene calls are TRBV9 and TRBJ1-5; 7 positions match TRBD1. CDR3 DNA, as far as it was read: TGTGCCAGCAGCGACAACAGGGGATCTCAGCCC. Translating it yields CASSDNRGSQP. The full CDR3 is CASSDNRGSQPQHF.